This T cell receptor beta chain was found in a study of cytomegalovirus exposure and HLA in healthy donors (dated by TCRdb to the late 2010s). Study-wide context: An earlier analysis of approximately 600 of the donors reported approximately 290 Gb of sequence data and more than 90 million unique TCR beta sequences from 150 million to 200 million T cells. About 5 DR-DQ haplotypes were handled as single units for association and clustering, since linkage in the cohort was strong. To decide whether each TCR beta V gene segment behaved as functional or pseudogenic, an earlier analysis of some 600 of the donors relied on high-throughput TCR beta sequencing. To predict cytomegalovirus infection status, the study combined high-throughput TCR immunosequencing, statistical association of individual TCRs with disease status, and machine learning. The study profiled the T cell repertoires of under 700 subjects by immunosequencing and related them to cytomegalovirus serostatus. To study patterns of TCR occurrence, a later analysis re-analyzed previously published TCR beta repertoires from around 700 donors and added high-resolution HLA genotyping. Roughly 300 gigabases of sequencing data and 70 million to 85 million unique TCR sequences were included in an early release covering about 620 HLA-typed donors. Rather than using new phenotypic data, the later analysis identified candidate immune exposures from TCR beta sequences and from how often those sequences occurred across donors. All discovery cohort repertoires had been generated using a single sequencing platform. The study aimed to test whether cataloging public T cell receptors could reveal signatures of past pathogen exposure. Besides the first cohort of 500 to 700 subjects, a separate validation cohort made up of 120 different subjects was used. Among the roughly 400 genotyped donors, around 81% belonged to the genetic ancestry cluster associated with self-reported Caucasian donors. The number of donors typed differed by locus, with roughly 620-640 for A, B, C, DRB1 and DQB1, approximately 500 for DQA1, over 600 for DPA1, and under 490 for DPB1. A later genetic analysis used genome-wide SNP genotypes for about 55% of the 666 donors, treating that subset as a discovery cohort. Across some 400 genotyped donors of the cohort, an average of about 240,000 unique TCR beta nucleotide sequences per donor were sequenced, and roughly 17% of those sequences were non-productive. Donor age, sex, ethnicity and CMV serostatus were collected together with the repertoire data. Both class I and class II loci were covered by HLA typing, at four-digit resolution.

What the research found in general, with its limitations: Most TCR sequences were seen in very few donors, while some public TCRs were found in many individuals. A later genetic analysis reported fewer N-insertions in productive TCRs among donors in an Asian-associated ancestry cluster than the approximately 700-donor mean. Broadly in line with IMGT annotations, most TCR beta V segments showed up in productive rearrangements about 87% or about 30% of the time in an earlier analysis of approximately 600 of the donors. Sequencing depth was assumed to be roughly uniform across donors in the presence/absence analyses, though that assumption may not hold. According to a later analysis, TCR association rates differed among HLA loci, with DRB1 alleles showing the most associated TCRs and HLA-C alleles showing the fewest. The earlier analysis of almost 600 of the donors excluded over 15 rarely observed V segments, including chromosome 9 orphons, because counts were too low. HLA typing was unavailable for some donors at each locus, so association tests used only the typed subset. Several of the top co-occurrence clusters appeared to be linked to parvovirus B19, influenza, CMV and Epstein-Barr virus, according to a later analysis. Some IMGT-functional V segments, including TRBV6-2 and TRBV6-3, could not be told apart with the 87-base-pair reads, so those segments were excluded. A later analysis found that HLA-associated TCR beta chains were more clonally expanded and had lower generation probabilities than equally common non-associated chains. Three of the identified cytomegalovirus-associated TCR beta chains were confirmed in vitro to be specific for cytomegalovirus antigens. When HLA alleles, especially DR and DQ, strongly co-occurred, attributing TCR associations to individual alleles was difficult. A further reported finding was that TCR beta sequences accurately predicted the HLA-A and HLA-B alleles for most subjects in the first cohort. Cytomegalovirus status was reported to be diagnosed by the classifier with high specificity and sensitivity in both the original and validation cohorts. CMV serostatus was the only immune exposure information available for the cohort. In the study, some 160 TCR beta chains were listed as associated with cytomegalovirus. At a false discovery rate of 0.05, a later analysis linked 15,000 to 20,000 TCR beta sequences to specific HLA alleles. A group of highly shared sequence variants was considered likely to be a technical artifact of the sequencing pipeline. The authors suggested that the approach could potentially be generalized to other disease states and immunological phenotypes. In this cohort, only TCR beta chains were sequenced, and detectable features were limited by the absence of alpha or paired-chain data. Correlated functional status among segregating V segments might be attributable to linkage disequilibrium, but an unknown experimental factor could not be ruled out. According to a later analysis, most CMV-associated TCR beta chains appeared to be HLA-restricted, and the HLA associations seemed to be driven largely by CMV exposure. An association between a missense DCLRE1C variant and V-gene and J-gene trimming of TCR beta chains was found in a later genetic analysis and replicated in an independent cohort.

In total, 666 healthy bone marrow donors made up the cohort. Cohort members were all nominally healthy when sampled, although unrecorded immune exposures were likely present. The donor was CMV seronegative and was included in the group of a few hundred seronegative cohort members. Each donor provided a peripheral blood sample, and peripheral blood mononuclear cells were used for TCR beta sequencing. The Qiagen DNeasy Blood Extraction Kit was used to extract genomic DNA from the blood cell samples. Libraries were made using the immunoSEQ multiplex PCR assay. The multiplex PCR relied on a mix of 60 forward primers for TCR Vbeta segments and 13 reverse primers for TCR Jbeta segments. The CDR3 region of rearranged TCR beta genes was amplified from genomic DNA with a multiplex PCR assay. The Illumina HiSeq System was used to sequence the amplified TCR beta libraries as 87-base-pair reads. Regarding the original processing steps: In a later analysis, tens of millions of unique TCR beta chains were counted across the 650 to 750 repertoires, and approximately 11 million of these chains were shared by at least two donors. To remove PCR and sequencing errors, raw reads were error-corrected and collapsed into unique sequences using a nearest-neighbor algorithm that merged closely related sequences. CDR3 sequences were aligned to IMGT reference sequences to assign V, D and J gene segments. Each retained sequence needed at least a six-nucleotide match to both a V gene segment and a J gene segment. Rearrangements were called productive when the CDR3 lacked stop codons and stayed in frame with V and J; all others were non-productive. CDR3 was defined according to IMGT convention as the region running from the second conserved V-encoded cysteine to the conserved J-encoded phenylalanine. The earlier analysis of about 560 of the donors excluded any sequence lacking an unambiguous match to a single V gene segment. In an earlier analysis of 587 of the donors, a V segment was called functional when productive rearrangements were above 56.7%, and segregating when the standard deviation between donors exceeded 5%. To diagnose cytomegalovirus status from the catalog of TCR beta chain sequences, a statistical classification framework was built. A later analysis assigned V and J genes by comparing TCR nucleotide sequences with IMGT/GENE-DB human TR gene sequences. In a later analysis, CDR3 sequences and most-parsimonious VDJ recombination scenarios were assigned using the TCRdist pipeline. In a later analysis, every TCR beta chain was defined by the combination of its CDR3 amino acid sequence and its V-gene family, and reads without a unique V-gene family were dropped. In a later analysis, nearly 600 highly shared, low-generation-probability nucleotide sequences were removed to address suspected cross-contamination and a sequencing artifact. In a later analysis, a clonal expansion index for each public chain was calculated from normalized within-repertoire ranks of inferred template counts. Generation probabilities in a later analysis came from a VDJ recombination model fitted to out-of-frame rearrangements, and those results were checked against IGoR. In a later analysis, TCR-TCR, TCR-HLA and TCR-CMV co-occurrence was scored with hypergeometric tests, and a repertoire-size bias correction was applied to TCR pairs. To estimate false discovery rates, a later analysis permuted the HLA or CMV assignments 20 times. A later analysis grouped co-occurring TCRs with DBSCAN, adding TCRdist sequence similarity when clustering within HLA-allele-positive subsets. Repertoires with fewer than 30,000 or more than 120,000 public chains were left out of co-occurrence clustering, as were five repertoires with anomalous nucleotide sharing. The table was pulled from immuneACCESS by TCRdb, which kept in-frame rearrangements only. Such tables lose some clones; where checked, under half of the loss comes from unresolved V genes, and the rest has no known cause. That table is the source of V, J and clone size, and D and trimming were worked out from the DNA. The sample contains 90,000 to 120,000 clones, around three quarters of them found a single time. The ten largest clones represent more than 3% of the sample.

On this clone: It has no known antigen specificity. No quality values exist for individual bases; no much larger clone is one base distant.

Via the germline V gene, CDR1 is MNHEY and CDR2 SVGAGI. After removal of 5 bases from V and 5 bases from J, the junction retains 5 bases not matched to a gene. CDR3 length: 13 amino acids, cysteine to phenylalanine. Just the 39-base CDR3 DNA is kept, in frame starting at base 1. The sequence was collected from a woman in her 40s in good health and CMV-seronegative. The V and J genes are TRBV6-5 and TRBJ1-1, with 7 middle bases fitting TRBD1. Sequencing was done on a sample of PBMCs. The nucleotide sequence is TGTGCCAGCAGTGCAGTACAGGGGACTGAAGCTTTCTTT. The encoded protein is CASSAVQGTEAFF.